Presented here are 5 T cell receptor beta chains from one specimen sequenced in a study of cytomegalovirus exposure and HLA in healthy donors. The PCR made use of 60 Vbeta and 13 Jbeta primers. TCRdb's table, derived via immunoSEQ multiplex PCR, lists solely in-frame clones and lacks some. The table shows approximately 170,000 clones, with about four fifths occurring only once. The source material was PBMCs. All receptors derive from a man aged 45 to 65 in good health and CMV-seropositive.

In DNA, the CDR3 is TGTGCCAGCAGCTTAGGGCGGGGGGACCACGAGCAGTACTTC. Its protein product is CASSLGRGDHEQYF. The chain joins TRBV7-6 to TRBJ2-7, with 8 bases lining up with TRBD2. The germline gives CDR1 SGHVS, CDR2 FNYEAQ. The CDR3 runs to 14 residues. The junction had 4 bases not matched to a gene; V was cut back by 1 base and J by 5 bases.

The genes are TRBV6-1 and TRBJ2-5, with a weak D call TRBD2 (5 bases). Trimming cost V 1 base and J 5 bases, with 14 bases left between them. Germline CDR1 MNHNS, CDR2 SASEGT. This CDR3 is 15 amino acids long. The CDR3 is CASSEVGSGKETQYF. DNA for the CDR3: TGTGCCAGCAGTGAAGTGGGGAGCGGCAAGGAGACCCAGTACTTC.

The V gene is TRBV9, the J gene TRBJ2-1, with 7 nucleotides matching TRBD1. The trim removed 8 bases at V and 6 bases at J, leaving 5 bases unmatched. Germline values: CDR1 SGDLS, CDR2 YYNGEE. There are 12 residues in the CDR3. CDR3 in DNA: TGTGCCAGTGCGACAGGGTCCAATGAGCAGTTCTTC. Encoded protein: CASATGSNEQFF.

The chain uses TRBV28 and TRBJ1-2; 8 bases map to TRBD1. The V gene's germline CDR1 is MDHEN and CDR2 SYDVKM. J gave up 8 bases and V 3 bases, and 11 bases lay outside the gene matches. The length of the CDR3 is 15 residues. The CDR3 is CASSFPAGGAWGYTF. Written as DNA, the CDR3 is TGTGCCAGCAGTTTTCCTGCAGGGGGCGCGTGGGGCTACACCTTC.

The chain is built from TRBV10-3 and TRBJ1-4, with D hard to call. V shed 0 bases and J shed 0 bases, with 11 bases lying between them. The germline CDR1 and CDR2 sequences are ENHRY and SYGVKD. The CDR3 covers 17 residues. CDR3 bases: TGTGCCATCAGTGAGTCCCCCTGGCAGGCAACTAATGAAAAACTGTTTTTT. It is translated as CAISESPWQATNEKLFF.